Shown below are 30 T cell receptor beta chains from a single sample sequenced in a study of control samples from healthy donors and cancer patients (dated by TCRdb to about 2020). Library preparation used the immunoSEQ multiplex PCR assay. TCRdb mirrors the immuneACCESS table, restricted to in-frame sequences. Some clones are absent from its copies; in checked studies, under half trace to an unresolved V gene, and the reason for the others is unknown. The sample yields fewer than 500,000 clones; approximately 90% were counted once. The ten largest clones add up to just under 6.5% of the sample. The sequenced material came from PBMCs. These receptors were obtained from a man in his forties with head and neck cancer.

The V gene is TRBV28, the J gene TRBJ2-5, with 7 bases lining up with TRBD2. This CDR3 has 15 amino acids. V was clipped by 1 base and J by 2 bases; unmatched bases: 4. From germline, CDR1 is MDHEN and CDR2 SYDVKM. CDR3 loop: CASSLSGRGQETQYF. The CDR3 DNA is TGTGCCAGCAGTTTATCTGGGAGGGGACAAGAGACCCAGTACTTC.

The chain has TRBV5-1 and TRBJ2-7; 10 bases are a match to TRBD1. This CDR3 is built from 16 residues. Germline CDR1 is SGHRS and CDR2 is YFSETQ. V lost 0 bases to trimming and J lost 2 bases; unmatched junction nucleotides: 5. CDR3 bases: TGCGCCAGCAGCTTGGGGGTGGGACAGGGGACCTACGAGCAGTACTTC. It encodes CASSLGVGQGTYEQYF. The complete variable domain, with remaining parts taken from reference TRBV5-1 and TRBJ2-7, reads KAGVTQTPRYLIKTRGQQVTLSCSPISGHRSVSWYQQTPGQGLQFLFEYFSETQRNKGNFPGRFSGRQFSNSRSEMNVSTLELGDSALYLCASSLGVGQGTYEQYFGPGTRLTVT.

The chain joins TRBV28 to TRBJ2-2, with no clear D. Trimming removed 3 bases from V and 2 bases from J, with 4 bases in between. The CDR3 spans 13 residues. Germline values: CDR1 MDHEN, CDR2 SYDVKM. The chain's CDR3 is CASSLTNTGELFF. CDR3 DNA sequence: TGTGCCAGCAGTTTGACCAACACCGGGGAGCTGTTTTTT.

The rearrangement links TRBV19 to TRBJ2-3, with no clear D. This CDR3 has 14 residues. V was cut by 5 bases and J by 0 bases, with 9 bases left in between. Per the germline V gene, CDR1 is LNHDA and CDR2 is SQIVND (reference sequence). The CDR3 nucleotides are TGTGCCAGTAGTGCGAGCCGTAGCACAGATACGCAGTATTTT. It is translated as CASSASRSTDTQYF. The full variable domain, with the rest looked up from reference TRBV19 and TRBJ2-3, is DGGITQSPKYLFRKEGQNVTLSCEQNLNHDAMYWYRQDPGQGLRLIYYSQIVNDFQKGDIAEGYSVSREKKESFPLTVTSAQKNPTAFYLCASSASRSTDTQYFGPGTRLTVL.

The J gene is TRBJ2-1, the V gene TRBV18; 15 bases match TRBD2. From germline, CDR1 is KGHSH and CDR2 LQKENI. V shed 3 bases and J 8 bases; nucleotides not matched to a gene: 2. The CDR3 has 15 residues. The DNA for the CDR3 is TGTGCCAGCTCACCTGGACTAGCGGGAGGGGATGAGCAGTTCTTC. Its protein is CASSPGLAGGDEQFF.

The gene calls are TRBV3-1 (or the pseudogene TRBV3-2) and TRBJ2-7; D gene uncertain. The CDR3 length is 15 residues. Germline V gene data show CDR1 as LGHDT and CDR2 as YNNKEL (reference sequence). Deletions cut 0 bases from V and 0 bases from J, with 9 bases between. The CDR3 DNA follows: TGTGCCAGCAGCCAAGAGCCCGATCGCTCCTACGAGCAGTACTTC. As protein: CASSQEPDRSYEQYF.

The chain combines TRBV28 with TRBJ2-7; 9 bases align to TRBD1. The germline V gene encodes CDR1 MDHEN and CDR2 SYDVKM. The V segment lost 3 bases and the J segment 4 bases; nucleotides outside the gene matches: 4. This CDR3 has 14 residues. The CDR3 DNA reads TGTGCCAGCAGTTTTGGGACAGGGCTTTACGAGCAGTACTTC. Its protein product is CASSFGTGLYEQYF.

The chain carries TRBV6-6 and TRBJ2-7; 8 nucleotides line up with TRBD2. Germline assignment: CDR1 MNHNY and CDR2 SVGAGI (reference sequence). Trimming took 6 bases from V and 2 from J; bases not matched to a gene: 9. CDR3 length: 15 residues. DNA of the CDR3: TGTGCCAGCAGGCCCCGGGCGGGAGGACCCTACGAGCAGTACTTC. The encoded protein is CASRPRAGGPYEQYF.

This chain connects TRBV6-8 to TRBJ1-1; D is undetermined. This CDR3 has 17 residues. Trimming took 0 bases from V and 7 from J, leaving 21 bases between them. CDR1 is MNHGY, CDR2 SAAAGT, per germline. The CDR3 DNA reads TGTGCCAGCAGTTACTCGATCAGTCCTGGTGGTTGGGTTGAAGCTTTCTTT. Protein: CASSYSISPGGWVEAFF.

V is TRBV9 and J is TRBJ2-1; possibly TRBD1 or TRBD2 for D (6 bases each). Germline values: CDR1 SGDLS, CDR2 YYNGEE. This CDR3 is built from 17 residues. V gave up 0 bases and J gave up 0 bases, with 13 bases separating them. CDR3 loop: CASSVGPRGRSYNEQFF. CDR3 coding DNA: TGTGCCAGCAGCGTAGGACCTCGGGGGCGCTCCTACAATGAGCAGTTCTTC. Combining the CDR3 with reference TRBV9 and TRBJ2-1 gives the whole variable domain DSGVTQTPKHLITATGQRVTLRCSPRSGDLSVYWYQQSLDQGLQFLIQYYNGEERAKGNILERFSAQQFPDLHSELNLSSLELGDSALYFCASSVGPRGRSYNEQFFGPGTRLTVL.

The chain has TRBV12-5 and TRBJ2-2; 8 positions agree with TRBD1. The ends lost 5 bases at V and 4 bases at J; junction bases unmatched: 6. This CDR3 comprises 15 residues. The germline V gene encodes CDR1 LGHNT and CDR2 FRNRAP. The CDR3 is CASGPGGSSTGELFF. CDR3 nucleotides: TGTGCTAGTGGTCCAGGGGGCTCGAGCACCGGGGAGCTGTTTTTT. Supplemented by reference TRBV12-5 and TRBJ2-2, the full variable domain reads DARVTQTPRHKVTEMGQEVTMRCQPILGHNTVFWYRQTMMQGLELLAYFRNRAPLDDSGMPKDRFSAEMPDATLATLKIQPSEPRDSAVYFCASGPGGSSTGELFFGEGSRLTVL.

V usage is TRBV10-2 and J usage is TRBJ2-1; possibly TRBD1 for D (6 bases). This CDR3 is 14 amino acids long. Germline-derived CDR1 and CDR2 are WSHSY and SAAADI. The V end was cut by 3 bases, the J end by 3 bases, with 9 bases between. CDR3 bases: TGCGCCAGCAGTGAAGTACAGGGCTACAATGAGCAGTTCTTC. It yields the protein CASSEVQGYNEQFF.

The J gene is TRBJ2-1, the V gene TRBV19; 7 nucleotides align to TRBD1. The germline CDR1 and CDR2 sequences are LNHDA and SQIVND (reference sequence). The CDR3 is 16 amino acids. Trimming cost V 4 bases and J 8 bases; bases outside gene matches: 14. The CDR3 loop reads CASSSRQGFGVDEQFF. CDR3 DNA: TGTGCCAGTAGTAGCCGACAGGGCTTTGGTGTGGATGAGCAGTTCTTC.

The gene calls are TRBV7-6 and TRBJ1-1; D remains unclear. V lost 5 bases, J lost 1 base, and 14 bases lay in between. The V gene's germline CDR1 is SGHVS and CDR2 FNYEAQ. The CDR3 length is 15 residues. The CDR3 loop reads CASSLGPGGNTEAFF. The CDR3 DNA sequence: TGTGCCAGCAGCCTTGGCCCAGGTGGGAACACTGAAGCTTTCTTT.

This clone was detected once. The rearrangement joins TRBV7-2 to TRBJ2-7; TRBD1 might be the D (5 bases). CDR1 is SGHTA and CDR2 is FQGNSA in the germline V gene. Deletions cut 3 bases from V and 3 bases from J, with 12 bases between. This CDR3 comprises 14 residues. CDR3 sequence reads: CASSLTALSYEQYF. In nucleotides, the CDR3 is TGTGCCAGCAGCTTGACAGCTCTGAGCTACGAGCAGTACTTC.

The rearrangement links TRBV10-3 to TRBJ2-2; possibly TRBD1 for D (5 bases). V lost 3 bases, J lost 1 base, and 9 bases lay in between. Germline CDR1 and CDR2: ENHRY and SYGVKD. This CDR3 is built from 15 residues. The CDR3 sequence: CAISDGARNTGELFF. Here the CDR3 DNA reads TGTGCCATCAGTGATGGGGCCAGGAACACCGGGGAGCTGTTTTTT.

The rearrangement joins TRBV4-3 to TRBJ1-1; D uncertain. Trimming removed 2 bases from V and 2 bases from J, with 3 bases in between. Germline-derived CDR1 and CDR2 are LGHNA and YSLEER. The CDR3 is made up of 12 amino acids. The CDR3 bases are TGCGCCAGCAGCCAACGTAACACTGAAGCTTTCTTT. This gives the protein CASSQRNTEAFF.

In the case of this clone: Other DNA sequences in this specimen translate into the identical CDR3. The rearrangement uses TRBV29-1 and TRBJ1-1; TRBD1 might be the D (5 bases). The CDR3 runs 13 residues. Per germline, CDR1 SQVTM and CDR2 ANQGSEA. Deletions cut 3 bases from V and 0 bases from J, with 8 bases between. CDR3 protein: CSVDRGLNTEAFF. The CDR3 DNA sequence: TGCAGCGTTGATCGGGGACTGAACACTGAAGCTTTCTTT.

This sequence joins TRBV9 and TRBJ2-2; D is unresolved. The germline V and J ends were trimmed by 4 bases and 7 bases, with 8 bases remaining between them. The CDR3 is made up of 12 amino acids. CDR1 is SGDLS and CDR2 is YYNGEE in the germline V gene. CDR3 sequence reads: CASSIPGGELFF. CDR3 coding DNA: TGTGCCAGCAGCATCCCCGGCGGGGAGCTGTTTTTT.

The rearrangement uses TRBV30 and TRBJ1-6; the match to TRBD1 covers 7 bases. The CDR3 spans 14 residues. Trimming took 2 bases from V and 8 from J; bases not matched to a gene: 6. In germline, CDR1 is GTSNPN, CDR2 SVGIG (reference sequence). In DNA, the CDR3 is TGTGCCTGGAGTTCACAGGGGCGCGATTCACCCCTCCACTTT. Translated: CAWSSQGRDSPLHF.

The chain links TRBV27 to TRBJ1-4; TRBD1 matches 8 bases. The CDR3 length is 13 residues. With V trimmed by 6 bases and J by 10 bases, 7 bases remained unmatched. The germline gives CDR1 MNHEY, CDR2 SMNVEV (reference sequence). CDR3 in amino acids: CASSLGTGGKLFF. CDR3 sequence (DNA): TGTGCCAGCAGCCTAGGGACAGGCGGAAAACTGTTTTTT.

The chain combines TRBV7-8 with TRBJ2-1, with a weak D call TRBD2 (6 bases). Trimming left V 7 bases short and J 7 bases short, with 17 bases between. CDR3 length: 14 residues. Germline V CDR1 and CDR2: SGHVS, FQNEAQ. CDR3 amino acids: CASTPLSGSNEQFF. The CDR3 region has the DNA TGTGCCAGCACCCCGTTAAGCGGGTCTAATGAGCAGTTCTTC.

Written as DNA, the CDR3 is TGCGCCAGCAGCTGGGGACAGGGCCAAAACACCGGGGAGCTGTTTTTT. Its translation is CASSWGQGQNTGELFF. V gene TRBV5-1 combines with J gene TRBJ2-2; 9 positions agree with TRBD1. Germline V gene data show CDR1 as SGHRS and CDR2 as YFSETQ. The J segment lost 2 bases and the V segment lost 3 bases, leaving 5 bases of the junction unmatched. The CDR3 sequence is 16 residues long.

This clone was recorded a few times. The chain employs TRBV6-5 and TRBJ2-7; D may correspond to TRBD1 or TRBD2 (5 bases each). The V end was cut by 2 bases, the J end by 2 bases, with 13 bases between. Germline assignment: CDR1 MNHEY and CDR2 SVGAGI. CDR3 length: 15 residues. For the CDR3, the DNA is TGTGCCAGCAGTTACCGGGACCTTGAGACCTACGAGCAGTACTTC. This codes for CASSYRDLETYEQYF.

This chain connects TRBV7-2 to TRBJ1-2, with D tentatively TRBD1 (6 bases). Germline V CDR1 and CDR2: SGHTA, FQGNSA. Trimming shortened V by 3 bases and J by 4 bases, and 15 bases separated the two germline ends. The CDR3 totals 15 residues. The CDR3 sequence: CASSFGGRGVYGYTF. CDR3 nucleotide sequence: TGTGCCAGCAGCTTTGGGGGGCGAGGAGTCTATGGCTACACCTTC.

V gene TRBV5-4 combines with J gene TRBJ2-7; 8 bases fit TRBD2. This CDR3 is 14 amino acids long. J gave up 2 bases and V 1 base, and 2 bases lay outside the gene matches. Germline CDR1 reads SGHNT; CDR2 reads YYREEE (reference sequence). Here the CDR3 reads CASSLSGGAYEQYF. The CDR3 coding sequence is TGTGCCAGCAGCTTGAGCGGGGGCGCCTACGAGCAGTACTTC.

The chain carries TRBV5-1 and TRBJ2-7; weak D call: TRBD2 (6 bases). The germline V gene encodes CDR1 SGHRS and CDR2 YFSETQ. The ends were cut back, 4 bases at V and 2 bases at J, with 16 bases in the middle. The CDR3 extends over 15 amino acids. The CDR3 region is CASSNTSRQAYEQYF. The DNA of the CDR3 is TGCGCCAGCAGCAATACTAGCCGGCAGGCCTACGAGCAGTACTTC.

This rearrangement joins TRBV6-1 to TRBJ2-1; D gene ambiguous. Per germline, CDR1 MNHNS and CDR2 SASEGT. Trimming pared 2 bases from V and 2 bases from J, leaving 1 base between. This CDR3 spans 12 amino acids. The CDR3 nucleotides read TGTGCCAGCAGTGAAACCTACAATGAGCAGTTCTTC. The encoded protein is CASSETYNEQFF.

V gene TRBV24-1 combines with J gene TRBJ2-3; 8 bases are a match to TRBD1. V was pared by 5 bases and J by 7 bases, with 13 bases of the junction left unmatched. The CDR3 covers 16 residues. The germline V gene encodes CDR1 KGHDR and CDR2 SFDVKD. The CDR3 DNA follows: TGTGCCACCAGTGGGGCAGGGGGCACGACAGTATATACGCAGTATTTT. Its translation is CATSGAGGTTVYTQYF.

The chain joins TRBV9 to TRBJ2-3; D may match TRBD1 or TRBD2 (5 bases each). The germline gives CDR1 SGDLS, CDR2 YYNGEE. V lost 0 bases and J 4 bases, leaving 15 bases between the germline ends. The CDR3 is 16 residues long. DNA of the CDR3: TGTGCCAGCAGCGTAGCCTCCGGGACCCTGGCAGATACGCAGTATTTT. Its protein is CASSVASGTLADTQYF. The full variable domain, completed using reference TRBV9 and TRBJ2-3, is DSGVTQTPKHLITATGQRVTLRCSPRSGDLSVYWYQQSLDQGLQFLIQYYNGEERAKGNILERFSAQQFPDLHSELNLSSLELGDSALYFCASSVASGTLADTQYFGPGTRLTVL.